These 32 T cell receptor beta chains were sequenced from one sample in a study of cytotoxic CD8 clonotypes in ibrutinib-treated CLL. Libraries were prepared by immunoSEQ multiplex PCR; TCRdb keeps only in-frame clonotypes and omits some of them. Of tens of thousands of clones in the sample, roughly 49% were seen once. Material: PBMCs, obtained before ibrutinib treatment. These receptors all stem from a human donor with chronic lymphocytic leukemia.

This clone has more than one count but fewer than ten. V gene TRBV2 combines with J gene TRBJ1-6; D is unresolved. The germline V and J ends were trimmed by 1 base and 0 bases, with 7 bases remaining between them. Germline CDR1 SNHLY, CDR2 FYNNEI. The CDR3 loop spans 16 amino acids. CDR3 sequence (DNA): TGTGCCAGCAGTGAAGGTCAGCTCTCCTATAATTCACCCCTCCACTTT. Protein product: CASSEGQLSYNSPLHF.

This clone has a count of ten or more. V gene TRBV5-1 combines with J gene TRBJ2-7; possibly TRBD2 for D (6 bases). Trimming took off 3 bases at V and 3 bases at J, with 13 bases between the two ends. The CDR3 length is 14 residues. Per the germline V gene, CDR1 is SGHRS and CDR2 is YFSETQ. The CDR3, as DNA: TGCGCCAGCAGCTCTATGCGGGGAAACTACGAGCAGTACTTC. Amino acid sequence: CASSSMRGNYEQYF.

The chain couples TRBV29-1 to TRBJ2-7; D is unresolved. V lost 1 base, J lost 5 bases, and 15 bases lay in between. CDR3 length equals 14 residues. Germline CDR1 is SQVTM and CDR2 is ANQGSEA. CDR3 nucleotide sequence: TGCAGCGTTGAAGTGAGGTCACGCGTGGACGAGCAGTACTTC. This sequence encodes CSVEVRSRVDEQYF.

The chain recombines TRBV2 with TRBJ2-2; possible D gene TRBD1, 6 bases. The CDR3 runs 14 residues. Trimming took off 5 bases at V and 6 bases at J, with 13 bases between the two ends. Germline V gene sequence: CDR1 SNHLY, CDR2 FYNNEI. In nucleotides, the CDR3 is TGTGCCAGCAGTACAGGGAATTTTGCCGGGGAGCTGTTTTTT. Translated, it gives CASSTGNFAGELFF.

The J gene is TRBJ1-2, the V gene TRBV6-5; D is unresolved. CDR3 length equals 14 residues. V lost 8 bases and J lost 5, with 18 bases in between. Germline CDR1 reads MNHEY; CDR2 reads SVGAGI. The CDR3: CASGLGHSIYGYTF. In nucleotides, the CDR3 is TGTGCCAGCGGGCTGGGCCATTCAATATATGGCTACACCTTC.

The rearrangement links TRBV7-9 to TRBJ2-7, with D maybe TRBD1 (6 bases). V gave up 5 bases and J gave up 4 bases, with 9 bases separating them. This CDR3 is built from 12 residues. CDR1 and CDR2 from the germline V gene are SEHNR and FQNEAQ (reference sequence). CDR3 region: CASSLQGYEQYF. In nucleotides, the CDR3 is TGTGCCAGCAGCCTACAGGGTTACGAGCAGTACTTC.

This clone came up once. V and J are TRBV29-1 and TRBJ2-7; 8 nucleotides agree with TRBD1. The CDR3 has 14 residues. Unmatched junction bases numbered 8, after V lost 7 bases and J lost 0 bases. From germline, CDR1 is SQVTM and CDR2 ANQGSEA. Here the CDR3 reads CSATRTGSSYEQYF. The CDR3, as DNA: TGCAGCGCTACAAGGACAGGGAGCTCCTACGAGCAGTACTTC.

The rearrangement joins TRBV5-3 to TRBJ2-7; D ambiguous. TRBV5-3 is flagged as an ORF with uncertain function. Trimming shortened V by 6 bases and J by 3 bases, and 16 bases separated the two germline ends. The CDR3 extends over 14 amino acids. Here the CDR3 reads CARTLGDWDYEQYF. The CDR3 DNA reads as TGTGCCAGAACTCTAGGCGACTGGGACTACGAGCAGTACTTC.

The chain links TRBV2 to TRBJ2-7; D is ambiguous. CDR3 length: 12 amino acids. V lost 7 bases to trimming and J lost 0 bases, with 7 bases between them. Germline V gives CDR1 SNHLY, CDR2 FYNNEI. CDR3: CASKGNSYEQYF. The CDR3 coding sequence is TGTGCCAGCAAAGGTAACTCCTACGAGCAGTACTTC.

Ten or more counts support this clone. The rearrangement links TRBV21-1 to TRBJ1-2. TRBV21-1 is described as a pseudogene. This CDR3 is 11 amino acids long. The CDR3 coding sequence is TGTGCCAGCAGCAAAGTAGAAGGCTACACCTTC. It translates to CASSKVEGYTF.

The chain employs TRBV9 and TRBJ2-7; 7 nucleotides match TRBD2. The CDR3 sequence is 13 residues long. With 2 bases clipped from V and 2 bases from J, the junction kept 1 base outside the gene matches. From germline, CDR1 is SGDLS and CDR2 YYNGEE. This CDR3 reads CASSVGGTYEQYF. CDR3 nucleotide sequence: TGTGCCAGCAGCGTCGGGGGGACCTACGAGCAGTACTTC.

CDR3 region: CASSVVGQTGELFF. The CDR3 nucleotides are TGTGCCAGCAGCGTAGTCGGCCAGACCGGGGAGCTGTTTTTT. The rearrangement uses TRBV9 and TRBJ2-2; no clear D gene. With 0 bases removed from V and 5 bases from J, the gap between germline ends came to 8 bases. The length of the CDR3 is 14 residues. Germline CDR1 SGDLS, CDR2 YYNGEE.

In this sample, this clone turned up once. The rearrangement uses TRBV6-5 and TRBJ1-1; D call uncertain. This CDR3 contains 13 residues. Germline V gene sequence: CDR1 MNHEY, CDR2 SVGAGI. The V end was cut by 7 bases, the J end by 1 base, with 10 bases between. The chain's CDR3 is CASIIRSNTEAFF. The CDR3 DNA is TGTGCCAGCATTATCCGTTCGAACACTGAAGCTTTCTTT.

In its sample, this clone was seen a few times. J is TRBJ2-3 and V is TRBV27; 10 nucleotides agree with TRBD1. The CDR3 loop spans 16 amino acids. The V gene end was trimmed by 4 bases and the J gene end by 6 bases; junction bases not matched to a gene: 10. Germline lookup yields CDR1 MNHEY and CDR2 SMNVEV (reference sequence). The CDR3 sequence is CASSSWTGGGSDTQYF. Written as DNA, the CDR3 is TGTGCCAGCAGTTCCTGGACAGGGGGAGGTTCCGATACGCAGTATTTT.

The rearrangement joins TRBV6-1 to TRBJ1-3, with D perhaps matching TRBD1 (5 bases). The CDR3 has 15 amino acids. Trimming removed 0 bases from V and 5 bases from J, with 11 bases in between. CDR1 is MNHNS, CDR2 SASEGT, per germline. CDR3 sequence reads: CASSEAPRARNTIYF. The CDR3 region has the DNA TGTGCCAGCAGTGAAGCGCCCAGGGCCAGAAACACCATATATTTT.

The sample holds a few counts of this clone. This sequence joins TRBV7-8 and TRBJ2-5; 7 positions agree with TRBD1. Germline V gene lookup returns CDR1 SGHVS and CDR2 FQNEAQ. After removal of 4 bases from V and 7 bases from J, the junction contained 9 bases not matched to a gene. This CDR3 region has 14 residues. The CDR3 bases are TGTGCCAGCAGCTCCCGGACAGGTGCGCGGACCCAGTACTTC. This translates into CASSSRTGARTQYF.

The J gene is TRBJ2-7, the V gene TRBV27; D uncertain. With 3 bases removed from V and 4 bases from J, the gap between germline ends came to 4 bases. This CDR3 has 11 amino acids. CDR1 MNHEY and CDR2 SMNVEV come from the germline V gene (reference sequence). CDR3: CASSFGYEQYF. DNA for the CDR3: TGTGCCAGCAGTTTCGGGTACGAGCAGTACTTC.

Many counts were recorded for this clone. This rearrangement joins TRBV5-1 to TRBJ2-1, with 14 bases fitting TRBD2. Germline CDR1 SGHRS, CDR2 YFSETQ. This CDR3 has 17 amino acids. The trim removed 3 bases at V and 7 bases at J, leaving 9 bases unmatched. The DNA for the CDR3 is TGCGCCAGCAGCTCTCGACTAGCGGGGGGGCTTTTTAATGAGCAGTTCTTC. Protein sequence: CASSSRLAGGLFNEQFF.

This clone was observed a few times. The rearrangement links TRBV19 to TRBJ1-4, with TRBD1 matching 7 bases. The J segment lost 6 bases and the V segment lost 7 bases, leaving 8 bases of the junction unmatched. Per the germline V gene, CDR1 is LNHDA and CDR2 is SQIVND (reference sequence). The CDR3 has 14 residues. CDR3 DNA sequence: TGTGCCAGTAAGGAAGAGGGGGCGTATGAAAAACTGTTTTTT. Protein product: CASKEEGAYEKLFF.

V gene TRBV2 combines with J gene TRBJ2-1; 14 nucleotides match TRBD2. V lost 3 bases, J lost 0 bases, and 7 bases stayed unmatched. The germline CDR1 and CDR2 sequences are SNHLY and FYNNEI. The CDR3 consists of 19 residues. The CDR3 loop reads CASSEGLAGASSSYNEQFF. CDR3 nucleotide sequence: TGTGCCAGCAGTGAGGGACTAGCGGGGGCCTCCAGCTCCTACAATGAGCAGTTCTTC.

This chain links TRBV6-6 with TRBJ2-1, with D hard to call. Germline CDR1 MNHNY, CDR2 SVGAGI (reference sequence). This CDR3 has 11 amino acids. V shed 11 bases and J shed 8 bases, with 13 bases lying between them. As DNA, the CDR3 is TGTGCCTCCCGCCGGGCGGATGAGCAGTTCTTC. Its protein product is CASRRADEQFF.

This clone was observed a few times. The rearrangement joins TRBV10-3 to TRBJ2-1, with 8 bases lining up with TRBD2. Germline assignment: CDR1 ENHRY and CDR2 SYGVKD. J lost 7 bases, V lost 6 bases, and 8 bases had no gene match. The CDR3 is made up of 14 amino acids. CDR3 DNA: TGTGCCATCAGGAGGCAGCTAGCGGGTAATGAGCAGTTCTTC. Protein: CAIRRQLAGNEQFF.

This sequence joins TRBV20-1 and TRBJ1-4; D uncertain. CDR3 length equals 11 residues. V lost 0 bases to trimming and J lost 7 bases, with 3 bases between them. CDR1 is DFQATT, CDR2 SNEGSKA, per germline (reference sequence). The CDR3 reads CSARELEKLFF. The CDR3 region has the DNA TGCAGTGCTAGAGAACTTGAAAAACTGTTTTTT.

The chain couples TRBV6-1 to TRBJ2-1; D gene uncertain. Germline CDR1 reads MNHNS; CDR2 reads SASEGT. This CDR3 contains 15 residues. Trimming shortened V by 2 bases and J by 5 bases, and 13 bases separated the two germline ends. Here the CDR3 DNA reads TGTGCCAGCAGTGAAAGGCGTATACAAAACAATGAGCAGTTCTTC. Amino acids: CASSERRIQNNEQFF.

The chain links TRBV27 to TRBJ2-1; TRBD2 matches at 8 bases. Germline V gene lookup returns CDR1 MNHEY and CDR2 SMNVEV (reference sequence). The CDR3 is made up of 12 amino acids. J was trimmed by 12 bases and V by 2 bases; bases with no gene match: 3. The CDR3, as DNA: TGTGCCAGCAGTTTACCGCGGGGGGTGCAGTTCTTC. As protein: CASSLPRGVQFF.

This rearrangement joins TRBV7-6 to TRBJ1-3; D might be TRBD1 (6 bases). This CDR3 has 15 residues. CDR1 SGHVS and CDR2 FNYEAQ come from the germline V gene. V was pared by 5 bases and J by 0 bases, with 11 bases between. The CDR3 protein is CASSLGAVSGNTIYF. The CDR3 nucleotides read TGTGCCAGCAGCCTGGGGGCAGTCTCTGGAAACACCATATATTTT.

This chain connects TRBV7-9 to TRBJ1-6, with D uncertain. With 6 bases removed from V and 7 bases from J, the gap between germline ends came to 7 bases. The CDR3 is made up of 12 amino acids. CDR1 is SEHNR, CDR2 FQNEAQ, per germline (reference sequence). CDR3 region: CASRVENSPLHF. CDR3 DNA sequence: TGTGCCAGCAGGGTAGAGAATTCACCCCTCCACTTT.

The chain couples TRBV7-6 to TRBJ1-3; D ambiguous. The CDR3 contains 17 residues. V lost 1 base to trimming and J lost 0 bases, with 13 bases between them. Germline-derived CDR1 and CDR2 are SGHVS and FNYEAQ. CDR3 residues: CASSLGVVGSSGNTIYF. The CDR3 DNA is TGTGCCAGCAGCTTAGGGGTCGTGGGCAGCTCTGGAAACACCATATATTTT.

The chain uses TRBV19 and TRBJ2-2, with TRBD2 matching over 10 bases. This CDR3 region has 17 residues. The junction had 12 bases not matched to a gene; V was cut back by 4 bases and J by 7 bases. Germline V gene lookup returns CDR1 LNHDA and CDR2 SQIVND (reference sequence). The CDR3 coding sequence is TGTGCCAGTAGTAAATCTAGCGGGGGCTCCTTAGGCGGGGAGCTGTTTTTT. Translation gives CASSKSSGGSLGGELFF.

The chain carries TRBV5-1 and TRBJ1-2; no clear D. Trimming stripped 6 bases from V and 2 bases from J, with 14 bases between. This CDR3 spans 14 amino acids. Germline V gene data show CDR1 as SGHRS and CDR2 as YFSETQ. The chain's CDR3 is CASNGVGQNYGYTF. The CDR3 coding sequence is TGCGCCAGCAATGGGGTCGGGCAAAACTATGGCTACACCTTC. Full variable domain (outside the CDR3, taken from reference TRBV5-1 and TRBJ1-2): KAGVTQTPRYLIKTRGQQVTLSCSPISGHRSVSWYQQTPGQGLQFLFEYFSETQRNKGNFPGRFSGRQFSNSRSEMNVSTLELGDSALYLCASNGVGQNYGYTFGSGTRLTVV.

The chain recombines TRBV5-5 with TRBJ2-5, with D uncertain. This CDR3 spans 15 amino acids. Germline CDR1 and CDR2: SGHKS and YYEKEE (reference sequence). The V end lost 4 bases, the J end lost 2 bases, and 15 bases lay between the germline ends. DNA for the CDR3: TGTGCCAGCAGCCCCCTCCGGACCAAACAAGAGACCCAGTACTTC. It is translated as CASSPLRTKQETQYF.

This clone was seen only a few times. CDR3 sequence (DNA): TGTGCCAGCAGTGAGTTGGGGGGTGGCTACACCTTC. Its protein product is CASSELGGGYTF. The chain employs TRBV2 and TRBJ1-2, with a tentative D call TRBD1 (5 bases). Trimming removed 3 bases from V and 7 bases from J, with 9 bases in between. Germline CDR1 and CDR2: SNHLY and FYNNEI. This CDR3 has 12 amino acids.